This T cell receptor beta chain comes out of a study of OX40 agonist ivuxolimab in advanced cancers. Findings and caveats of the study: At 0.1 to 3.0 mg/kg, CD4+ and CD8+ blood T cells expanded clonally by week 6.

TCRdb's copy holds only in-frame clones and misses some; the assay was immunoSEQ multiplex PCR. The sample has 77,000 or so clones; roughly nine tenths are singletons. The CDR3 sequence is 14 residues long. V dropped 4 bases and J dropped 8 bases, with 14 bases sitting between them. The germline V gene has CDR1 SGHAT and CDR2 FQNNGV. Of note for this clone: Its antigen is as yet unknown.

The source of this sequence is an adult with an advanced solid tumor such as melanoma, head and neck, liver or kidney cancer. The V and J genes are TRBV11-2 and TRBJ1-4; D call uncertain. Here the sequenced sample was CD4+ or CD8+ T cells sorted from blood, taken in a trial of the OX40 agonist ivuxolimab. The CDR3 is CASSSPEKREKLFF. The CDR3 nucleotides are TGTGCCAGCAGCTCACCCGAAAAGAGGGAAAAACTGTTTTTT.